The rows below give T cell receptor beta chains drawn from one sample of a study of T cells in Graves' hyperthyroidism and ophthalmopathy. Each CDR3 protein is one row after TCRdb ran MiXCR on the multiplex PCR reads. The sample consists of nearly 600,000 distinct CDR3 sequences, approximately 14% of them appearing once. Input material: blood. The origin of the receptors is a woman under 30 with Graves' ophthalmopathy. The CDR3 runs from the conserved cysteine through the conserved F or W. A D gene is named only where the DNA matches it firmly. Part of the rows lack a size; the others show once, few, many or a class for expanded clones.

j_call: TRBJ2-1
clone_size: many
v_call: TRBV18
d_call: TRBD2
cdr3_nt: TGTGCCAGCTCACCTACTAGCGGAGATTCCTACAATGAGCAGTTCTTC
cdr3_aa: CASSPTSGDSYNEQFF

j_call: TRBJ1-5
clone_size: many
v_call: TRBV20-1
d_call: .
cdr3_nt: TGCAGTGCTAGAGAATTGGAGGGGCTCTGGGGCAATCAGCCCCAGCATTTT
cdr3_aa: CSARELEGLWGNQPQHF

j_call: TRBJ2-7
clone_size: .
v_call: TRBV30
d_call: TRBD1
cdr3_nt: TGTGCCTGGATGGGGGGACAGGGACCGTACGAGCAGTACTTC
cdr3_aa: CAWMGGQGPYEQYF

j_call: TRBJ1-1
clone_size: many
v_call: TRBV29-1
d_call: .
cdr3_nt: TGCAGCGTTGGGGAGAGGTACACTGAAGCTTTCTTT
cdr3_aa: CSVGERYTEAFF

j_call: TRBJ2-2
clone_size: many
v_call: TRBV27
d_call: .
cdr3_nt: TGTGCCAGCAGTTCACTGCCTCACACCGGGGAGCTGTTTTTT
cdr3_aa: CASSSLPHTGELFF

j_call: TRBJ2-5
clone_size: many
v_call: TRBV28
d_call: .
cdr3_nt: TGTGCCAGCAGTTTCGGGACAACCCAAGAGACCCAGTACTTC
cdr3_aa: CASSFGTTQETQYF

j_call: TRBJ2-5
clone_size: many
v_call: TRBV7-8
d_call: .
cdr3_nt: TGTGCCAGCAGCTTACCGCAGGGCGAACTCCAAGAGACCCAGTACTTC
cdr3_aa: CASSLPQGELQETQYF

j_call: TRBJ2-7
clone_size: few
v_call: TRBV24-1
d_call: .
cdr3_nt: TGTGCCACCAGTGATTCGGGGACACCGCTCTCCTACGAGCAGTACTTC
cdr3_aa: CATSDSGTPLSYEQYF

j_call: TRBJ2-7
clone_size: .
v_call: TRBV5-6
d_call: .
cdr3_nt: TGTGCCAGCAGCTCCATCACAGGGCTAAGTATTCGCAATGAGCAGTACTTC
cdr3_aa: CASSSITGLSIRNEQYF

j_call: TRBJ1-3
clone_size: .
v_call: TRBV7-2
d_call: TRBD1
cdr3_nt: TGTGCCAGCAGCTTCCGGACAGGGACTGGAAACACCATATATTTT
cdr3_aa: CASSFRTGTGNTIYF

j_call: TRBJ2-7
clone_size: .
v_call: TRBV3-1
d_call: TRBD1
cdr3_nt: TGTGCCAGCAGCCCGCAAAACTTTCACCGACAGGGGTTCCACGAGCAGTACTTC
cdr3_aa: CASSPQNFHRQGFHEQYF

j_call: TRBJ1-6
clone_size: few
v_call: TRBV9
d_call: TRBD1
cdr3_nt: TGTGCCAGCACGAGGGACAGACTTTCACCCCTCCACTTT
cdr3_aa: CASTRDRLSPLHF

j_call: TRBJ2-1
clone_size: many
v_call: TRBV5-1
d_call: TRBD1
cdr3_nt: TGCGCCAGCAGCAGGGGCTACCGGGACAGGGGGGTTGAGCAGTTCTTC
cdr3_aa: CASSRGYRDRGVEQFF

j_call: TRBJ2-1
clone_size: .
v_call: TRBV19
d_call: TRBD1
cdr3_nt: TGTGCCAGTAGTGCGGACAGGGGCTGGTACAATGAGCAGTTCTTC
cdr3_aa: CASSADRGWYNEQFF

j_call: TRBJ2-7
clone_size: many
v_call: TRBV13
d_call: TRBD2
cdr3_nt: TGTGCCAGCAGCTTATGGGCTAGCGGGAGGGACGAGCAGTACTTC
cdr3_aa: CASSLWASGRDEQYF

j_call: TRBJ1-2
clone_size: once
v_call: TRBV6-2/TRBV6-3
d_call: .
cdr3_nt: TGTGCCAGTAACCCCGGGGGTGCAGGTGGCTACACCTTC
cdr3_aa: CASNPGGAGGYTF

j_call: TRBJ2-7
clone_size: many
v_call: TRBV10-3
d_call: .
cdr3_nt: TGTGCCATCAATCGGGCCCCCCGCTACGAGCAGTACTTC
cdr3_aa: CAINRAPRYEQYF

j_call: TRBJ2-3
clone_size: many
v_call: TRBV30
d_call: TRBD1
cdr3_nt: TGTGCCGGGGACAGGGGGCATTTTGATACGCAGTATTTT
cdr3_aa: CAGDRGHFDTQYF

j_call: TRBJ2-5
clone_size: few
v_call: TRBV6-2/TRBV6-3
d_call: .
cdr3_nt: TGTGCCAGCAGGTTAGCCTCGGAGACCCAGTACTTC
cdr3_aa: CASRLASETQYF

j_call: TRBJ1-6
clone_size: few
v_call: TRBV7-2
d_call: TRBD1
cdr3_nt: TGTGCCAGCAGCCAAACGACAGGGCGGAGGCCCAATTCACCCCTCCACTTT
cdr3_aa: CASSQTTGRRPNSPLHF

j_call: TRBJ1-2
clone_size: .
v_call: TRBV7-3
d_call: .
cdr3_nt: TGTGCCAGCAGCTTAAGGTCCGACTATGGCTACACCTTC
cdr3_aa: CASSLRSDYGYTF

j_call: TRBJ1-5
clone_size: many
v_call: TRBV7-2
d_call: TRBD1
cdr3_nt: TGTGCCAGCAGCTCGGACAGGGGCTATCAGCCCCAGCATTTT
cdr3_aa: CASSSDRGYQPQHF

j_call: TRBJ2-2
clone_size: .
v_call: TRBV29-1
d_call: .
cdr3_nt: TGCAGCGTTCGAAGGGAAGGACTCTGGGGCTCACTGAACACCGGGGAGCTGTTTTTT
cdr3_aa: CSVRREGLWGSLNTGELFF

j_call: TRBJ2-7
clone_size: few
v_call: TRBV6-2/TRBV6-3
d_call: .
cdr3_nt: TGTGCCAGCAGTTATCGGGCGGGGCCCTCCTACGAGCAGTACTTC
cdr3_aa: CASSYRAGPSYEQYF

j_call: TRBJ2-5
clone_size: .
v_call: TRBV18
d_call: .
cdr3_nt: TGTGCCAGCTCACCACCGACGGGTACCCACCAGTACTTC
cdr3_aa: CASSPPTGTHQYF

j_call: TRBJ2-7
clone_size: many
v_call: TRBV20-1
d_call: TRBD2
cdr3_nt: TGCAGTGCTAGAGGGCAACTAGCGGGAGGGCCCGGCGAGCAGTACTTC
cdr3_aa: CSARGQLAGGPGEQYF

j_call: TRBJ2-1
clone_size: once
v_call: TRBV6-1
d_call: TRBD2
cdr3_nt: TGTGCCAGCAGCACAACCACCGGGACTAGCGGGATGTCCCCCAATGAGCAGTTCTTC
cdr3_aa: CASSTTTGTSGMSPNEQFF

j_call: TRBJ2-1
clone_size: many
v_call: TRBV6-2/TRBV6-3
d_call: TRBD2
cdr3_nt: TGTGCCAGCAGTTACTTGGGAGGGCCTAAGGGTGAGCAGTTCTTC
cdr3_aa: CASSYLGGPKGEQFF

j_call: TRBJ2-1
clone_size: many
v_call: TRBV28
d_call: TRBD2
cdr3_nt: TGTGCCAGCAGTTTCAGCGGAGCGGGAGGTGGCAATGAGCAGTTCTTC
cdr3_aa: CASSFSGAGGGNEQFF